This TCR beta chain originates from a study of T cells in Graves' hyperthyroidism and ophthalmopathy. Whole-study results and caveats: Researchers report that a 13 V-J model separated ophthalmopathy from stable hyperthyroidism.

With respect to this clonotype: What it recognizes is unknown.

This CDR3 is 13 amino acids long. Germline assignment: CDR1 MGHRA and CDR2 YSYEKL. V lost 6 bases and J 1 base, leaving 9 bases between the germline ends. Researchers took RNA transcripts and amplified the TCR beta CDR3 regions from them. An initial round of RT-PCR targeting the TCR CDR3 relied on the HTBI primer set. TCRdb recomputed calls from the multiplex PCR reads with MiXCR, one row per CDR3 protein. The data hold fewer than 350,000 distinct CDR3 sequences, with about 14% observed a single time. The clonotype was recovered from a woman between 25 and 40 years old with Graves' hyperthyroidism that later progressed to Graves' ophthalmopathy. The chain is built from TRBV4-1 and TRBJ1-1; D is unresolved. Material for sequencing was blood. The CDR3 reads CASRSDENTEAFF. CDR3 bases: TGCGCCAGCAGAAGCGACGAGAACACTGAAGCTTTCTTT.